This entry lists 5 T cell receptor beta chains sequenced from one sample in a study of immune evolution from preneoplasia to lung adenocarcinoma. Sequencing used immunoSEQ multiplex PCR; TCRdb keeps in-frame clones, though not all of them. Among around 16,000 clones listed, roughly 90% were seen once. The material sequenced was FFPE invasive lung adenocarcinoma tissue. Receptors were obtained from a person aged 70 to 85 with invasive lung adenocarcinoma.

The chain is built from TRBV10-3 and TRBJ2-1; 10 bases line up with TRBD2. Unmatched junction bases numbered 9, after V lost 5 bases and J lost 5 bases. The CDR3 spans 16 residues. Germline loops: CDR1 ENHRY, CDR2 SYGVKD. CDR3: CAISRPGTSAHNEQFF. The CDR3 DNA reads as TGTGCCATCAGTAGACCCGGGACTAGCGCCCACAATGAGCAGTTCTTC.

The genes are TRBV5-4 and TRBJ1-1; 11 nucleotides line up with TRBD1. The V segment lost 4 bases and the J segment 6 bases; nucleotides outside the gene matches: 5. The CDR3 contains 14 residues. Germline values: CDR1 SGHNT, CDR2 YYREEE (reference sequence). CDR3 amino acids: CASSPRTGGSEAFF. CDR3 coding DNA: TGTGCCAGCAGCCCGAGGACAGGGGGCTCTGAAGCTTTCTTT.

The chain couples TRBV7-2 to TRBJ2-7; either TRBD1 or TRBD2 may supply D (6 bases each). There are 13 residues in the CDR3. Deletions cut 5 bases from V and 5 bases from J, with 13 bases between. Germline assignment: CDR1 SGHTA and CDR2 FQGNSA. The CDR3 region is CASSLPGAHEQYF. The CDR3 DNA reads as TGTGCCAGCAGCCTCCCGGGGGCCCACGAGCAGTACTTC.

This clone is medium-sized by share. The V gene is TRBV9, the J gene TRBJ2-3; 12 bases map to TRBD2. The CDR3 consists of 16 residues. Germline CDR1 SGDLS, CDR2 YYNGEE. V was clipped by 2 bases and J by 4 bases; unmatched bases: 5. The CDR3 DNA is TGTGCCAGCAGCGTCTCTAGCGGGGGGGCCGCAGATACGCAGTATTTT. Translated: CASSVSSGGAADTQYF. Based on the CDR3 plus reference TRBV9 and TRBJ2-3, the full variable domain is DSGVTQTPKHLITATGQRVTLRCSPRSGDLSVYWYQQSLDQGLQFLIQYYNGEERAKGNILERFSAQQFPDLHSELNLSSLELGDSALYFCASSVSSGGAADTQYFGPGTRLTVL.

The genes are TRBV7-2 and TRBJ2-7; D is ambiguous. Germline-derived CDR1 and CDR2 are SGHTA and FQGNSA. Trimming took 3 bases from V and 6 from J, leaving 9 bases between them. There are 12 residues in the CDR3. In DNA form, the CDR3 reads TGTGCCAGCAGCTTGTACACCAGCGAGCAGTACTTC. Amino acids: CASSLYTSEQYF.